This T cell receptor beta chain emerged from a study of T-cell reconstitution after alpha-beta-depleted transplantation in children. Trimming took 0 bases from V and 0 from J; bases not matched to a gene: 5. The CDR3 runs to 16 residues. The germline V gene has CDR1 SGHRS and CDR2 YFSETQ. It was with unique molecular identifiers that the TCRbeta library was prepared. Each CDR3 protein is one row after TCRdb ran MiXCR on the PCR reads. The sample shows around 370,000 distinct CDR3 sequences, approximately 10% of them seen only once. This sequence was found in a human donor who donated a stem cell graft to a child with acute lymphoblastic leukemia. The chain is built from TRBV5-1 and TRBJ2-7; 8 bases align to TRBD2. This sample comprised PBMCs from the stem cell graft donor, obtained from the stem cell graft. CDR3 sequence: CASSLGSGGSSYEQYF. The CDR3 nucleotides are TGCGCCAGCAGCTTGGGATCGGGGGGGAGCTCCTACGAGCAGTACTTC.